The entry below gives a single T cell receptor beta chain sequence along with its context. A far larger clone is one nucleotide away, so this likely arose from a read error. The sample belongs to a study of low-dose radiotherapy and immunotherapy resistance in tumors. Overall study: Every two weeks, cyclophosphamide 200 mg/m2 was infused one day before radiation plus immunotherapy.

The time point is: before trial treatment. Germline V gives CDR1 SGHTS, CDR2 YDEGEE. The CDR3 loop spans 17 amino acids. TRAV- and TRBV-specific primers, spanning alpha and beta chains, primed first-strand cDNA. TCR amplification involved approximately 20 PCR cycles with a constant-region primer and V-primer adapter. TCRdb passed the reads through MiXCR, listing each CDR3 protein once. The data show about 82,000 distinct CDR3 sequences, approximately 17% seen once. The sequence came from a male donor with prostate cancer. The material was PBMCs, obtained before treatment. The chain is built from TRBV5-8 and TRBJ2-3, with D possibly TRBD1 on 5 matching bases. Near its end, the DNA agrees better with TRBJ1-5, so the J call may be wrong. CDR3 protein: CASSSLPASGGSDTQHF. DNA for the CDR3: TGTGCCAGCAGCTCCTTGCCTGCCAGCGGGGGAAGCGATACGCAGCATTTT.